Here is one T cell receptor (beta chain) with its context. Its antigen is still unknown. The data were taken from a study of OX40 agonist ivuxolimab in advanced cancers. Across the whole study: Prior anti-PD-1, anti-PD-L1 or anti-CTLA-4 therapy did not bar entry, and more than 35% had some.

General study points: Doses of 0.1 to 3.0 mg/kg were accompanied by clonal expansion of CD4+ and CD8+ blood T cells by week 6. Researchers did not establish what antigens the expanded peripheral T cells target.

Using immunoSEQ multiplex PCR, the repertoire was profiled, and TCRdb retains in-frame clones only, with some absent. The sample comprises approximately 76,000 clones, approximately 85% of which are singletons, and approximately 5.1% rests with the top ten. CDR3 length equals 15 residues. The V segment lost 0 bases and the J segment 4 bases; nucleotides outside the gene matches: 5. Per germline, CDR1 SGHRS and CDR2 YFSETQ. V usage is TRBV5-1 and J usage is TRBJ1-1; TRBD1 matches at 8 bases. The sample consisted of CD4+ or CD8+ T cells sorted from blood, taken in a trial of the OX40 agonist ivuxolimab. The sequence derives from an adult with an advanced solid tumor such as melanoma, head and neck, liver or kidney cancer. The CDR3 DNA follows: TGCGCCAGCAGCTTGGAGACAGGGGAAGTCACTGAAGCTTTCTTT. It translates to CASSLETGEVTEAFF.